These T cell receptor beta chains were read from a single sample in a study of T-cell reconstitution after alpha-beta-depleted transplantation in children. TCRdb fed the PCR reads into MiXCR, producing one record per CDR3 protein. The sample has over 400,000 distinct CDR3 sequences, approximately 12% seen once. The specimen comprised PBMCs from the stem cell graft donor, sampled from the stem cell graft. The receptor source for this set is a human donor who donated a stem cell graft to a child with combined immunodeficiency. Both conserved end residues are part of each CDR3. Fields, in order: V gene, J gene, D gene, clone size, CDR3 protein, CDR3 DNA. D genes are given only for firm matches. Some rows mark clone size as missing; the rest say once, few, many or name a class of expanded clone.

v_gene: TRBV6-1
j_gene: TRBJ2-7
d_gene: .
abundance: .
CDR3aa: CASSEARGGRDEQYF
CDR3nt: TGTGCCAGCAGTGAAGCGCGAGGGGGGCGCGACGAGCAGTACTTC

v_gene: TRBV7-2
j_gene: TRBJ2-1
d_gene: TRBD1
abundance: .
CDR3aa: CASSPWTGESYNEQFF
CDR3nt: TGTGCCAGCAGCCCCTGGACAGGGGAGTCCTACAATGAGCAGTTCTTC

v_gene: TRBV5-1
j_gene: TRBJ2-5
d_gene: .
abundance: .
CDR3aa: CASSLAGSSRETQYF
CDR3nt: TGCGCCAGCAGCTTGGCGGGTTCCAGCCGAGAGACCCAGTACTTC

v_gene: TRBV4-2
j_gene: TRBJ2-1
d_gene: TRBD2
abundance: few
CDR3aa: CASSQDPSGGHNEQFF
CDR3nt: TGTGCCAGCAGCCAAGATCCTAGCGGGGGTCACAATGAGCAGTTCTTC

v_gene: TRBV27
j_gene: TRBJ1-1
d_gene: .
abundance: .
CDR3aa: CASSFPVGAFF
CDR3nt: TGTGCCAGCAGTTTCCCCGTGGGCGCTTTCTTT

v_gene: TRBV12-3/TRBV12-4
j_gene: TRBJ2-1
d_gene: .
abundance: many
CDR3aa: CASSPSGEQFF
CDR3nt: TGTGCCAGCAGTCCTTCGGGTGAGCAGTTCTTC

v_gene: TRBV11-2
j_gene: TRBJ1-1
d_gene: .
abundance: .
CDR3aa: CASSPGYRALAFF
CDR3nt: TGTGCCAGCAGCCCAGGGTACAGGGCGTTGGCTTTCTTT

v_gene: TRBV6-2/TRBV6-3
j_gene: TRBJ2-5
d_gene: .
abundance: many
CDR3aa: CASSPHRGGGETQYF
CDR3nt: TGTGCCAGCAGTCCTCACAGAGGGGGGGGAGAGACCCAGTACTTC

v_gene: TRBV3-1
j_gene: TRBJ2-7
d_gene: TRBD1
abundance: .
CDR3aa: CASSQERRTGNYEQYF
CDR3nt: TGTGCCAGCAGCCAAGAGCGACGGACAGGGAACTACGAGCAGTACTTC

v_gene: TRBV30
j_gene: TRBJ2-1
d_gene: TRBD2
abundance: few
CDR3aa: CAWSPLARSDEQFF
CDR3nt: TGTGCCTGGAGTCCACTAGCGAGATCCGATGAGCAGTTCTTC

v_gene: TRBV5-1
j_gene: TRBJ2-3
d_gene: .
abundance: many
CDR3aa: CASSLAVLIADTQYF
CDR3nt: TGCGCCAGCAGCTTGGCCGTTCTAATTGCAGATACGCAGTATTTT

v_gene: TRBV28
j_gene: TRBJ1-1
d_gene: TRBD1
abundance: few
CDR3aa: CASSSQGAPNIPNTEAFF
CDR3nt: TGTGCCAGCAGTTCCCAGGGGGCACCGAACATCCCGAACACTGAAGCTTTCTTT

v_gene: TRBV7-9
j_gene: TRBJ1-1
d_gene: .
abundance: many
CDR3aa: CASSLDKGQRIRGPEAFF
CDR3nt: TGTGCCAGCAGCTTAGATAAGGGACAACGCATCAGGGGCCCTGAAGCTTTCTTT

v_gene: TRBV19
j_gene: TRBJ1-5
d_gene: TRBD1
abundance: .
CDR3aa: CATHAPGTGGQPQHF
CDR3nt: TGTGCCACCCACGCTCCCGGGACAGGCGGTCAGCCCCAGCATTTT

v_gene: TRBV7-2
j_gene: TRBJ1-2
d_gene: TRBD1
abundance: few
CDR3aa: CASSLPTGTGYGYTF
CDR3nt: TGTGCCAGCAGCCTCCCCACCGGGACAGGGTATGGCTACACCTTC

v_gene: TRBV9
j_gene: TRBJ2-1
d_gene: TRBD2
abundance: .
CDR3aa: CASSVGTSGSPYNEQFF
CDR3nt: TGTGCCAGCAGCGTAGGGACTAGCGGAAGTCCCTACAATGAGCAGTTCTTC

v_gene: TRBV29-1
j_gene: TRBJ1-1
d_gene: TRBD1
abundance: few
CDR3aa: CSDSGQGGAEAFF
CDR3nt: TGCAGCGATTCGGGACAGGGAGGAGCTGAAGCTTTCTTT

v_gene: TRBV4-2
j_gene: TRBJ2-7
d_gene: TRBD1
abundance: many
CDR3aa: CASSQVETGVYEQYF
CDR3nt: TGTGCCAGCAGCCAAGTTGAGACAGGGGTCTACGAGCAGTACTTC

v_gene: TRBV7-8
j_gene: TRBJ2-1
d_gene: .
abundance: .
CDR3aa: CASSLGLPSYNEQFF
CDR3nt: TGTGCCAGCAGCTTGGGCCTACCCTCCTACAATGAGCAGTTCTTC

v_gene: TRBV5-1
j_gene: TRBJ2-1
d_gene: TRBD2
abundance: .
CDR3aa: CASRRGLADTYNEQFF
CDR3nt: TGCGCCAGCCGTAGGGGTCTAGCGGATACCTACAATGAGCAGTTCTTC

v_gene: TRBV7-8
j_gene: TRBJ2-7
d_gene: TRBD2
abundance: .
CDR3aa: CASSFLESGSYEQYF
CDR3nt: TGTGCCAGCAGCTTTCTTGAAAGCGGGAGTTACGAGCAGTACTTC

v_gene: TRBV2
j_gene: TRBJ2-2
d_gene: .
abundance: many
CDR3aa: CASSKQGPENHGELFF
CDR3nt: TGTGCCAGCAGTAAACAGGGTCCAGAGAATCACGGGGAGCTGTTTTTT

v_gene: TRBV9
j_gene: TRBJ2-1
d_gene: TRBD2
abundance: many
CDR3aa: CASSATSGGQSYNEQFF
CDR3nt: TGTGCCAGCAGCGCGACTAGCGGGGGGCAATCCTACAATGAGCAGTTCTTC

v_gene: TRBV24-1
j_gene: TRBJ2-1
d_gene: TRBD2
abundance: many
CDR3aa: CATSDYAGLAGDEQFF
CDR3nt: TGTGCCACCAGTGATTATGCAGGACTAGCGGGAGATGAGCAGTTCTTC

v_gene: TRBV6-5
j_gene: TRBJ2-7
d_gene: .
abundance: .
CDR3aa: CASSYSKGGSYEQYF
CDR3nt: TGTGCCAGCAGTTACTCGAAAGGGGGCTCCTACGAGCAGTACTTC

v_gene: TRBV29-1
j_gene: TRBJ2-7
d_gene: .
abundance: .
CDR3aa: CSPWGRVSYEQYF
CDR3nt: TGCAGCCCCTGGGGCAGGGTCTCCTACGAGCAGTACTTC

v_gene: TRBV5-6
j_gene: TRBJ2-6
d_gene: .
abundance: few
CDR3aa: CASSLTVIGANVLTF
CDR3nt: TGTGCCAGCAGCTTGACAGTGATAGGGGCCAACGTCCTGACTTTC

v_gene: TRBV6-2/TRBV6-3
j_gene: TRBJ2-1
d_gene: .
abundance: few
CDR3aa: CASSVGLYEQFF
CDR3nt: TGTGCCAGCAGTGTCGGACTGTATGAGCAGTTCTTC

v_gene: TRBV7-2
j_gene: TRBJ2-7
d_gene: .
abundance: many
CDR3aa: CASSFTGSGEQYF
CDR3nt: TGTGCCAGCAGCTTCACAGGGTCCGGCGAGCAGTACTTC

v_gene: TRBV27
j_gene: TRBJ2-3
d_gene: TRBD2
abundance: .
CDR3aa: CASSFQGVGTSGRMDTQYF
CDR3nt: TGTGCCAGCAGTTTCCAGGGGGTCGGGACTAGCGGGAGGATGGATACGCAGTATTTT

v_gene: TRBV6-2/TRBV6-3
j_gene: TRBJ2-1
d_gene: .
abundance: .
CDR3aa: CASSYTPWVSSYNEQFF
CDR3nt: TGTGCCAGCAGTTACACCCCCTGGGTGAGCTCCTACAATGAGCAGTTCTTC

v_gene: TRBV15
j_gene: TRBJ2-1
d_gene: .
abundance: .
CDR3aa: CATSWGGGTNEQFF
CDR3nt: TGTGCCACCAGCTGGGGGGGCGGAACCAATGAGCAGTTCTTC

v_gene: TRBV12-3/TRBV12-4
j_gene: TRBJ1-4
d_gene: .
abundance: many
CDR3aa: CASSYGGVVEKLFF
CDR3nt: TGTGCCAGCAGTTACGGCGGGGTGGTGGAAAAACTGTTTTTT

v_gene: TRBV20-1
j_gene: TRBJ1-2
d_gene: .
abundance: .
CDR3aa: CSAAREARDYGYTF
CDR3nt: TGCAGTGCCGCCCGGGAGGCCAGGGACTATGGCTACACCTTC

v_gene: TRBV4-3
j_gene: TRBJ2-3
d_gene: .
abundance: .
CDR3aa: CASSQRERGTDTQYF
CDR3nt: TGCGCCAGCAGCCAGAGAGAGCGGGGCACAGATACGCAGTATTTT

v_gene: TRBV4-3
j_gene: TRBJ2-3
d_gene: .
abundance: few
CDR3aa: CASSQAYGGTDTQYF
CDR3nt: TGCGCCAGCAGCCAAGCGTACGGGGGCACAGATACGCAGTATTTT

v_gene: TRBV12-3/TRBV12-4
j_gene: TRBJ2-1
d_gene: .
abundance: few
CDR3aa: CASSQMSLDEQFF
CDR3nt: TGTGCCAGCAGTCAGATGAGTTTAGATGAGCAGTTCTTC

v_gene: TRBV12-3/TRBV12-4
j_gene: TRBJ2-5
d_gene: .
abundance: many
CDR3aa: CASSPGSLETQYF
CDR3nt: TGTGCCAGCAGCCCCGGCTCATTGGAGACCCAGTACTTC

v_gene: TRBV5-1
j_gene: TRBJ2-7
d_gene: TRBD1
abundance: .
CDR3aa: CASATWDSYYEEYF
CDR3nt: TGCGCCAGCGCCACCTGGGACAGTTACTACGAGGAGTACTTC

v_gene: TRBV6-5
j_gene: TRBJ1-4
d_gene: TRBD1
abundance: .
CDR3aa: CASSYSRDRGEKLFF
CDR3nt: TGTGCCAGCAGTTACTCCCGGGACAGGGGTGAAAAACTGTTTTTT

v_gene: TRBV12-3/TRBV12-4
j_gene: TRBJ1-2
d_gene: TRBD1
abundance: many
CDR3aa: CASSEFRDRGGYTF
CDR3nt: TGTGCCAGCAGTGAATTCCGGGACAGGGGCGGCTACACCTTC

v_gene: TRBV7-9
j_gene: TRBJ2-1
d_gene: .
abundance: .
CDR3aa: CASSLARGAGEQFF
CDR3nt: TGTGCCAGCAGCTTAGCACGGGGGGCCGGTGAGCAGTTCTTC

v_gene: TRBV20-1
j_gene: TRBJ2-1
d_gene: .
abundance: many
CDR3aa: CSARGELKHEQFF
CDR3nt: TGCAGTGCAAGGGGAGAGTTAAAGCATGAGCAGTTCTTC

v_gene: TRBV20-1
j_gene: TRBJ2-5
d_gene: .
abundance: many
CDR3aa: CSARQALKETQYF
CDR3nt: TGCAGTGCCAGACAAGCCCTCAAAGAGACCCAGTACTTC

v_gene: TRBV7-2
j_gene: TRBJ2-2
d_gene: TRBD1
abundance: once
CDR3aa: CASSAPGQTNTGELFF
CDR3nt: TGTGCCAGCAGCGCACCGGGACAGACGAACACCGGGGAGCTGTTTTTT

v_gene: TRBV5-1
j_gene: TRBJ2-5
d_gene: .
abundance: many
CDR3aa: CASSLDKETQYF
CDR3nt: TGCGCCAGCAGCTTGGATAAAGAGACCCAGTACTTC

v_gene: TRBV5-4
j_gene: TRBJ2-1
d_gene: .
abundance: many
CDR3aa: CASSLDPSEVEQFF
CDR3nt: TGTGCCAGCAGCTTGGATCCTAGCGAGGTTGAGCAGTTCTTC